These 9 T cell receptor beta chains were sequenced from one sample in a study of blood T cell repertoires in COVID-19. The method was immunoSEQ multiplex PCR; TCRdb's version includes in-frame clones alone and lacks a portion of them. The repertoire holds fewer than 300,000 clones, with 80% to 95% as singletons. The sequenced sample consisted of PBMCs or T cells enriched from blood (not recorded which). The source of these receptors is a young woman who had recovered from COVID-19.

J is TRBJ2-1 and V is TRBV6-5; D possibly corresponds to TRBD1 (6 bases). The CDR3 has 13 residues. CDR1 and CDR2 from the germline V gene are MNHEY and SVGAGI. The germline V and J ends were trimmed by 6 bases and 1 base, with 7 bases remaining between them. The CDR3 DNA follows: TGTGCCAGCAGGGACAGATCCTACAATGAGCAGTTCTTC. Translating gives CASRDRSYNEQFF.

This rearrangement joins TRBV4-1 to TRBJ1-1; possible D gene TRBD1, 5 bases. V was trimmed by 1 base and J by 7 bases, leaving 7 bases between them. The CDR3 consists of 12 residues. CDR1 MGHRA and CDR2 YSYEKL come from the germline V gene. This CDR3 reads CASSQAQGEAFF. The CDR3 DNA reads TGCGCCAGCAGCCAAGCGCAGGGTGAAGCTTTCTTT.

The count of this clone is one. The V gene is TRBV7-3, the J gene TRBJ2-7; D remains ambiguous. The CDR3 covers 13 residues. The V and J ends lost 5 bases and 2 bases respectively, with 10 bases between them. Germline CDR1 and CDR2: SGHTA and FQGTGA. The CDR3 region has the DNA TGTGCCAGCAGCCATGACATTACCTACGAGCAGTACTTC. Its protein product is CASSHDITYEQYF.

The rearrangement links TRBV5-1 to TRBJ2-5, with D possibly TRBD2 on 5 matching bases. Trimming stripped 3 bases from V and 3 bases from J, with 12 bases between. The CDR3 runs to 14 residues. The germline V gene encodes CDR1 SGHRS and CDR2 YFSETQ. The CDR3 reads CASSWRQDKETQYF. The DNA for the CDR3 is TGCGCCAGCAGCTGGAGGCAAGATAAAGAGACCCAGTACTTC.

The chain uses TRBV3-1 (or the pseudogene TRBV3-2) and TRBJ2-1; 10 bases are a match to TRBD2. This CDR3 has 16 amino acids. Germline trimming cut 0 bases from V and 12 bases from J; bases unmatched to any gene: 11. Germline V lookup: CDR1 LGHDT, CDR2 YNNKEL (reference sequence). CDR3 sequence reads: CASSQDQSGRVYGQFF. DNA of the CDR3: TGTGCCAGCAGCCAAGATCAGAGCGGGAGGGTCTACGGGCAGTTCTTC.

This clone was recorded only once. This sequence joins TRBV29-1 and TRBJ1-1; TRBD1 agrees at 7 bases. The CDR3 runs 15 residues. Germline CDR1 and CDR2: SQVTM and ANQGSEA. Losses at the gene ends were 4 bases for V and 0 bases for J; bases not matched to a gene: 8. The CDR3 coding sequence is TGCAGCGTTGCACAGGGGTTCCAGGTGAACACTGAAGCTTTCTTT. It translates to CSVAQGFQVNTEAFF.

The chain employs TRBV7-9 and TRBJ2-5, with 8 bases identical to TRBD2. Germline values: CDR1 SEHNR, CDR2 FQNEAQ (reference sequence). V dropped 4 bases and J dropped 4; count of bases not matched to a gene: 11. This CDR3 is built from 16 residues. The CDR3 DNA follows: TGTGCCAGCAGCTCCCCAAGCGGGAGTAAACGAGAGACCCAGTACTTC. Residues: CASSSPSGSKRETQYF.

V is TRBV16 and J is TRBJ2-2; D is possibly TRBD2 (5 bases). CDR1 is KGHSY, CDR2 FQNENV, per germline. V gave up 4 bases and J gave up 7 bases, with 10 bases separating them. The CDR3 runs 13 residues. The CDR3 DNA follows: TGTGCCAGCAGCCTCCCGAGGGACGGGGAGCTGTTTTTT. This gives the protein CASSLPRDGELFF.

This clone appeared a single time. One end of the junction does not line up with germline, which may come from a read error. This chain joins TRBV28 and TRBJ2-7; 7 nucleotides align to TRBD2. The CDR3 totals 12 residues. CDR1 MDHEN and CDR2 SYDVKM come from the germline V gene. The CDR3 loop reads CASSTRTSLVDF. Here the CDR3 DNA reads TGTGCCAGCAGTACCCGGACTAGTTTGGTCGACTTC.